These 5 T cell receptor beta chains were all obtained from the same sample, sequenced in a study of cytomegalovirus exposure and HLA in healthy donors. The PCR made use of 60 Vbeta and 13 Jbeta primers. Using immunoSEQ multiplex PCR, the repertoire was profiled, and TCRdb retains in-frame clones only, with some absent. This table holds about 130,000 clones, less than 10% found once. The specimen was PBMCs. The source of these receptors is a man over 45 in good health and CMV-seronegative.

CDR3 in DNA: TGTGCCAGCAGCCCAGGACAGGGTCCATCTGGAAACACCATATATTTT. The encoded protein is CASSPGQGPSGNTIYF. The chain employs TRBV5-4 and TRBJ1-3, with 8 bases aligning to TRBD1. Germline loops: CDR1 SGHNT, CDR2 YYREEE (reference sequence). Unmatched junction bases numbered 7, after V lost 4 bases and J lost 1 base. The CDR3 is 16 amino acids.

The sample holds a few counts of this clone. V and J are TRBV5-1 and TRBJ1-2; D possibly corresponds to TRBD1 (5 bases). The germline V gene has CDR1 SGHRS and CDR2 YFSETQ. The CDR3 consists of 15 residues. The V and J ends lost 1 base and 2 bases respectively, with 12 bases between them. This CDR3 reads CASSLSAGNNYGYTF. CDR3 nucleotides: TGCGCCAGCAGCTTGTCTGCAGGGAACAACTATGGCTACACCTTC.

This clone was seen only a few times. The chain has TRBV5-1 and TRBJ2-7; D may be TRBD1 (6 bases). Looked up from germline, CDR1 is SGHRS and CDR2 is YFSETQ. The CDR3 loop spans 14 amino acids. The ends were cut back, 2 bases at V and 4 bases at J, with 13 bases in the middle. The CDR3: CASSLPGDRYEQYF. CDR3 DNA sequence: TGCGCCAGCAGCTTACCCGGTGACAGGTACGAGCAGTACTTC.

This clone appeared a few times. The chain is built from TRBV5-1 and TRBJ1-5; D is undetermined. V was clipped by 0 bases and J by 0 bases, with 7 bases between them. The CDR3 has 15 amino acids. Germline V gives CDR1 SGHRS, CDR2 YFSETQ. CDR3 residues: CASSLDGYSNQPQHF. CDR3 DNA sequence: TGCGCCAGCAGCTTGGACGGGTATAGCAATCAGCCCCAGCATTTT.

V and J are TRBV28 and TRBJ1-3; D is uncertain. This CDR3 spans 13 amino acids. Germline V gives CDR1 MDHEN, CDR2 SYDVKM. V was trimmed by 5 bases and J by 7 bases, leaving 12 bases between them. As DNA, the CDR3 is TGTGCCAGCAGTCGCCCAGAGGTTAACACCATATATTTT. This codes for CASSRPEVNTIYF.